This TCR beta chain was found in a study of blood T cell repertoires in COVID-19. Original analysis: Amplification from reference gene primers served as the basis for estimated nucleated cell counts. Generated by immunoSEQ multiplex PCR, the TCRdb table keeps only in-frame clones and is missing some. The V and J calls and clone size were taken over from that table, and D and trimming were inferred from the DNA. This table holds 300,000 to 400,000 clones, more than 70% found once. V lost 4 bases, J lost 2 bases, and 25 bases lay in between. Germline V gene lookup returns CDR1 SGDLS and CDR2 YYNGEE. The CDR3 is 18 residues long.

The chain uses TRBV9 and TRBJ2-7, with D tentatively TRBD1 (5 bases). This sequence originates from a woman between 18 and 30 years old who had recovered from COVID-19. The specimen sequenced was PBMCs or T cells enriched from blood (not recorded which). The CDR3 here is CASSRGRRAQPPAYEQYF. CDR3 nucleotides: TGTGCCAGCAGCAGGGGAAGAAGGGCTCAACCGCCCGCCTACGAGCAGTACTTC.